This passage covers 5 T cell receptor beta chains from one sample sequenced in a study of T cells in women clearing cervical HPV infection. Here immunoSEQ multiplex PCR was the method, and the copy in TCRdb shows in-frame clones only, minus some. This sample's table has roughly 45,000 clones. Specimen: blood buffy coat. These receptor sequences come from a woman aged 18 to 69 with a cervical HPV16 infection that either progressed to CIN3+ or cleared (not recorded which).

For this clone: The read ends 3 residues shy of where the CDR3 ends; the end is completed using the germline J gene. J is TRBJ1-3 and V is TRBV29-1; TRBD1 agrees at 11 bases. The CDR3 extends over 15 amino acids. In germline, CDR1 is SQVTM, CDR2 ANQGSEA. The trim removed 7 bases at V and 2 bases at J, leaving 7 bases unmatched. The CDR3 DNA, read in part, is TGCAGCGGACGTCTGGACAGGGGGCCTGGAAACACC. This translates into CSGRLDRGPGNT. The full CDR3 is CSGRLDRGPGNTIYF.

To note about this clone: Read coverage stops 3 residues before the CDR3 terminus; the germline J gene supplies the remainder. V and J are TRBV19 and TRBJ1-1; a possible D gene is TRBD1 (5 bases). V lost 5 bases and J 3 bases, leaving 7 bases between the germline ends. CDR1 is LNHDA, CDR2 SQIVND, per germline (reference sequence). The CDR3 length is 12 residues. CDR3 loop: CASSARDTEAFF. The DNA read from the CDR3 is TGTGCCAGTAGTGCCAGGGACACTGAA.

Turning to this clone: The CDR3 goes on 3 residues after the read ends, and that part is filled in from the germline J gene. The chain couples TRBV12-3 or TRBV12-4 to TRBJ2-7, with D perhaps TRBD2 (6 bases). V gave up 1 base and J gave up 2 bases, with 12 bases separating them. This CDR3 region has 15 residues. CDR3 sequence reads: CASSLVWDSTYEQYF. The part of the CDR3 DNA that was read is TGTGCCAGCAGTTTAGTTTGGGACTCAACCTACGAG.

To note about this clone: The read terminates 3 residues before the CDR3 end, so the remaining end is supplied by the germline J gene. The V call is TRBV10-1, the J call TRBJ1-2; TRBD1 aligns across 7 bases. The germline CDR1 and CDR2 sequences are WNHNN and SYGVQD (reference sequence). The V gene end was trimmed by 8 bases and the J gene end by 4 bases; junction bases not matched to a gene: 4. This CDR3 spans 12 amino acids. Partial CDR3 DNA: TGCGCCAGCGGGGACAGCCTCTATGGC. Amino acid sequence: CASGDSLYG. Given in full, the CDR3 is CASGDSLYGYTF.

In regard to this clone: The read terminates 3 residues before the CDR3 end, so the remaining end is supplied by the germline J gene. The chain combines TRBV7-3 with TRBJ2-3; the D gene is possibly TRBD1 (5 bases). This CDR3 is built from 13 residues. Trimming shortened V by 5 bases and J by 2 bases, and 8 bases separated the two germline ends. The germline gives CDR1 SGHTA, CDR2 FQGTGA. The CDR3 here is CASSPDNTDTQYF. The covered CDR3 bases are TGTGCCAGCAGCCCGGACAACACAGATACG. Using reference TRBV7-3 and TRBJ2-3 for the parts outside the CDR3, the full variable domain is GAGVSQTPSNKVTEKGKYVELRCDPISGHTALYWYRQSLGQGPEFLIYFQGTGAADDSGLPNDRFFAVRPEGSVSTLKIQRTERGDSAVYLCASSPDNTDTQYFGPGTRLTVL.